The clone carrying this T cell receptor (beta chain) was detected many times. As yet, its antigen is unknown. The CDR3 is 15 amino acids. Germline assignment: CDR1 SGHDN and CDR2 FVKESK. The V and J ends lost 4 bases and 4 bases, in that order; junction bases with no gene match: 6. The data are from a study of identical twins. With template switching, a universal primer site was added, and the cDNA carried unique molecular identifiers. TCRdb redid the calling of the 5' RACE reads with MiXCR, one entry per CDR3 protein. The profile shows 150,000 or so distinct CDR3 sequences, around 3.5% of them singletons. Findings and limits, study-wide: Reduced insertions were recorded for abundant cord blood beta clonotypes, with no such pattern in memory repertoires. Modeled out-of-frame TCR alpha sharing in monozygotic twins fell below observed levels. Instead of following the same donors, the conclusions were based on cross-sectional statistical analysis.

This TCR came from a man aged 18 to 35 in good health. The chain carries TRBV14 and TRBJ1-4; 7 nucleotides match TRBD1. Sequencing used memory T cells sorted from blood. CDR3 residues: CASSRGTVSNEKLFF. The CDR3 DNA reads TGTGCCAGCAGCCGCGGGACAGTGAGTAATGAAAAACTGTTTTTT.